Sequencing of this T cell receptor beta chain was carried out in a study of blood T cell repertoires in COVID-19. Study details: Collection of acute and convalescent COVID-19 samples took place in the United States, Italy and Spain. Sources were T cells, B-cell-depleted T cells, or PBMCs; the material itself was cDNA or gDNA.

From germline, CDR1 is LNHNV and CDR2 YYDKDF (reference sequence). Trimming took 4 bases from V and 2 from J, leaving 20 bases between them. There are 17 residues in the CDR3. This clone was counted once. In the source study's methods: Reference gene primer amplification gave estimated nucleated cell counts. Profiling relied on immunoSEQ multiplex PCR, and the TCRdb table lists in-frame clones only, not all of them. V, J and clone size are those of that table, while D and trimming were read from the DNA. The top ten clones hold around 3.3% of a sample with about 180,000 clones, roughly 88% of them seen once.

Sequencing used peripheral blood. The chain employs TRBV15 and TRBJ2-5; perhaps TRBD1 as D (8 bases). The TCR comes from a man between 60 and 70 years old with acute or convalescent COVID-19. Here the CDR3 DNA reads TGTGCCACCAGCACCGACCGGACAGGGAGGGGACAAGAGACCCAGTACTTC. Translating gives CATSTDRTGRGQETQYF.